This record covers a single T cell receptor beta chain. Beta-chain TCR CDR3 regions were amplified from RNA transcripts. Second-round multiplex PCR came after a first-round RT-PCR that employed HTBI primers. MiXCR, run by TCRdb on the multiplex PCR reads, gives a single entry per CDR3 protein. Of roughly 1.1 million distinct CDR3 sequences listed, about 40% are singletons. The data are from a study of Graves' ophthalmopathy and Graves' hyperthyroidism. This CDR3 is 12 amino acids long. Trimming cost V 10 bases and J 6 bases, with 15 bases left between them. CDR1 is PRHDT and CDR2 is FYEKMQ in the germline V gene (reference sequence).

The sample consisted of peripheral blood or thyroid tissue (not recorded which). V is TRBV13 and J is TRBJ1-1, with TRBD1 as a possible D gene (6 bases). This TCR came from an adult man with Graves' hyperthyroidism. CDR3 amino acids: CATHPRGSEAFF. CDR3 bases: TGTGCCACCCACCCCAGGGGCTCTGAAGCTTTCTTT.